This T cell receptor beta chain was sequenced for a study of cytomegalovirus exposure and HLA in healthy donors. The repertoire was sequenced with immunoSEQ multiplex PCR; TCRdb's copy has only in-frame clones and lacks some. The data hold about 360,000 clones, with roughly 90% observed a single time. V gave up 1 base and J gave up 2 bases, with 9 bases separating them. Germline loops: CDR1 MNHEY, CDR2 SMNVEV (reference sequence). The CDR3 has 14 residues. In the case of this clone: The antigen is unknown.

Whole-study results and caveats: Subsequent analysis of the 110 or so validation repertoires found a tendency for first-cohort TCR clusters to co-occur.

The donors were part of the validation cohort of over a hundred subjects. That cohort was separate from the first cohort, which comprised fewer than 800 subjects. The specimen was PBMCs. The origin of this receptor is a woman aged 18-29 years in good health and CMV-seronegative. The rearrangement links TRBV27 to TRBJ2-7, with TRBD1 as a possible D gene (6 bases). The CDR3 is CASSLLGHAYEQYF. CDR3 sequence (DNA): TGTGCCAGCAGTTTATTGGGACATGCCTACGAGCAGTACTTC.